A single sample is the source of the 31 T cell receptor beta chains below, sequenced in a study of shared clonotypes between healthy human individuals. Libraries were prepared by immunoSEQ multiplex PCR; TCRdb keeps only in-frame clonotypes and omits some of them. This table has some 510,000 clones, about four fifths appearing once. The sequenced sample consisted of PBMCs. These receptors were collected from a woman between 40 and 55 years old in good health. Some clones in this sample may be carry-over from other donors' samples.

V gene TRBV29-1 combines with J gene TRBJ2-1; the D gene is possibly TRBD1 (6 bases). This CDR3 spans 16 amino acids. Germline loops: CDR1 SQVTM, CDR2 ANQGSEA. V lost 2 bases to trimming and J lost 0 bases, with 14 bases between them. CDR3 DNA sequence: TGCAGCGTTGAACCCGGGACACCGAGCTCCTACAATGAGCAGTTCTTC. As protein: CSVEPGTPSSYNEQFF.

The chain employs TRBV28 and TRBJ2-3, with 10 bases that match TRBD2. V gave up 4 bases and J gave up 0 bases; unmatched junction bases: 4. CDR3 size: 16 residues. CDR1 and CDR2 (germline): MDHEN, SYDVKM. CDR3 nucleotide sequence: TGTGCCAGCAGTTCGCTAGCGGGGGAAAGCACAGATACGCAGTATTTT. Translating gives CASSSLAGESTDTQYF.

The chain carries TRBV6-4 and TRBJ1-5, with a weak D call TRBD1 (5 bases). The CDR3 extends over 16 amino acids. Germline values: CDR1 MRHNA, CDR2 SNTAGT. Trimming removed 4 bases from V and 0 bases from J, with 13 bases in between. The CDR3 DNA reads TGTGCCAGCAGTGGCCGGGACGGCTATAGCAATCAGCCCCAGCATTTT. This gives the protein CASSGRDGYSNQPQHF.

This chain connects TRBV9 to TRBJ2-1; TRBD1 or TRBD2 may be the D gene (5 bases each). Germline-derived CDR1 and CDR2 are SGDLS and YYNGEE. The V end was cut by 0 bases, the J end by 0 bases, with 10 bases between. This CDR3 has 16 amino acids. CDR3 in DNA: TGTGCCAGCAGCGTAGTGGGGACCTACTCCTACAATGAGCAGTTCTTC. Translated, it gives CASSVVGTYSYNEQFF.

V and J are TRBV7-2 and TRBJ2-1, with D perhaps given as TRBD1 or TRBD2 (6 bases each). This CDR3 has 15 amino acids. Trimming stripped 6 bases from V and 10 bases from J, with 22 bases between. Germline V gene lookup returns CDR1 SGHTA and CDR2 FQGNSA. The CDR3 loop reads CASSRQRARGGEQFF. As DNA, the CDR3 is TGTGCCAGCAGTCGACAGCGGGCCCGAGGGGGGGAGCAGTTCTTC.

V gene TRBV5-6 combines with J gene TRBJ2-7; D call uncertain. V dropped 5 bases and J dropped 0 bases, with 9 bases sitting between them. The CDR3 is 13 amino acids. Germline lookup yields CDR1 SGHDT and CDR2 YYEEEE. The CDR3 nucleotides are TGTGCCAGCAGTGGCCGTAGCTCCTACGAGCAGTACTTC. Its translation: CASSGRSSYEQYF.

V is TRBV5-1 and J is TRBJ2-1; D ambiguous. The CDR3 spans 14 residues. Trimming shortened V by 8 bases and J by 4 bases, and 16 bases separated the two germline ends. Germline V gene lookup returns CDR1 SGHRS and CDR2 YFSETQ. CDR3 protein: CASRGVLSYNEQFF. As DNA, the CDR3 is TGCGCCAGTCGTGGGGTCTTGTCTTACAATGAGCAGTTCTTC.

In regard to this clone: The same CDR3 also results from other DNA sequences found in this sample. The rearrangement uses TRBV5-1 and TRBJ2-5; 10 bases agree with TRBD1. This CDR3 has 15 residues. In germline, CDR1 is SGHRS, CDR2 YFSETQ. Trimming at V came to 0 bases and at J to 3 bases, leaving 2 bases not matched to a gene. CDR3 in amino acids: CASSLGGTGEETQYF. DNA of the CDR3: TGCGCCAGCAGCTTGGGAGGGACAGGGGAAGAGACCCAGTACTTC.

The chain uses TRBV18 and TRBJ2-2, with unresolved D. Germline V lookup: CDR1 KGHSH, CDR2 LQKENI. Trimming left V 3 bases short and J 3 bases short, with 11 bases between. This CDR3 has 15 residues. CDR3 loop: CASSPDGTHTGELFF. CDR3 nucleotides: TGTGCCAGCTCACCCGACGGAACCCACACCGGGGAGCTGTTTTTT.

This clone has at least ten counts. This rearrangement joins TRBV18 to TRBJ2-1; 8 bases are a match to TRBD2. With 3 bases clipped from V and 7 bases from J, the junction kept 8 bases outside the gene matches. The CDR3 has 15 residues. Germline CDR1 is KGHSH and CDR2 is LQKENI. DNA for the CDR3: TGTGCCAGCTCACCCCGGGCGGGAGGTCGGAATGAGCAGTTCTTC. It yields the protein CASSPRAGGRNEQFF. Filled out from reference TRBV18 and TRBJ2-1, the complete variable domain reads NAGVMQNPRHLVRRRGQEARLRCSPMKGHSHVYWYRQLPEEGLKFMVYLQKENIIDESGMPKERFSAEFPKEGPSILRIQQVVRGDSAAYFCASSPRAGGRNEQFFGPGTRLTVL.

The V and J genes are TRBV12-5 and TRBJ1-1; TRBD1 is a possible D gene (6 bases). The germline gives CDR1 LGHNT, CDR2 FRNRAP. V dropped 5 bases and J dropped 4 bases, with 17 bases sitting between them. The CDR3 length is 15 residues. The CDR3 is CASGADGQPSTEAFF. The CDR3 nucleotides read TGTGCTAGTGGTGCCGATGGACAGCCTAGCACTGAAGCTTTCTTT.

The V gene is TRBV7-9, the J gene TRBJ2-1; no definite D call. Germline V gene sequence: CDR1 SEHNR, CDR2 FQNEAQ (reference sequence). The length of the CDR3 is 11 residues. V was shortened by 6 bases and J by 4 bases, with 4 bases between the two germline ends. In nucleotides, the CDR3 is TGTGCCAGCAGGGCGTACAATGAGCAGTTCTTC. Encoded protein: CASRAYNEQFF.

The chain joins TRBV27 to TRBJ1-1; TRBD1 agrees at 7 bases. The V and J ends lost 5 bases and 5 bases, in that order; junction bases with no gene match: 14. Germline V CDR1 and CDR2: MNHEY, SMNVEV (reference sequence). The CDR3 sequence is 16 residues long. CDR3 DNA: TGTGCCAGCAGTCCCCAACCCGACAGGGCTGTAACTGAAGCTTTCTTT. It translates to CASSPQPDRAVTEAFF.

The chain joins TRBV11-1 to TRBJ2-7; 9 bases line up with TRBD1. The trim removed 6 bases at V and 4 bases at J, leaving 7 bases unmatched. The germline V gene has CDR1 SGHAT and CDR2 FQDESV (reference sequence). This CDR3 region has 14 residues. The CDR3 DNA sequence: TGTGCCAGCAGGCCCGGGACAGGGAAGTACGAGCAGTACTTC. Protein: CASRPGTGKYEQYF.

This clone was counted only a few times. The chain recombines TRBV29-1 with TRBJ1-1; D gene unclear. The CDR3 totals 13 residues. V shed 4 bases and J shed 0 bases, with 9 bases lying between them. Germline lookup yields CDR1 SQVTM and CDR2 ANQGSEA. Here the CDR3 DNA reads TGCAGCGTTGTTGTCCAAGTGAACACTGAAGCTTTCTTT. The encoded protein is CSVVVQVNTEAFF.

CDR3 bases: TGTGCCAGCAGTTTCCAAGACATCGGCACTGAAGCTTTCTTT. Translation gives CASSFQDIGTEAFF. J is TRBJ1-1 and V is TRBV28; unclear D gene. Trimming cost V 3 bases and J 4 bases, with 12 bases left between them. The germline V gene encodes CDR1 MDHEN and CDR2 SYDVKM. The CDR3 has 14 residues.

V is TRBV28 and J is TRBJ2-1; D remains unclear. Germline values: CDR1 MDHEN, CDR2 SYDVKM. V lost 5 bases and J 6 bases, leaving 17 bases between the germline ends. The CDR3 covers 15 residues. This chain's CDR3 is CASSQYTQISNEQFF. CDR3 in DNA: TGTGCCAGCAGTCAGTATACCCAGATTAGCAATGAGCAGTTCTTC.

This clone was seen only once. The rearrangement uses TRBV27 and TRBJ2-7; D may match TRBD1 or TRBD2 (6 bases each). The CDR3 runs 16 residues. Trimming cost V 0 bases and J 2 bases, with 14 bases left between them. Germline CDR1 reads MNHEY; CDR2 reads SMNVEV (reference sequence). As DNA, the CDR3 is TGTGCCAGCAGTTTATCCGGGGGCAGGCCAACCTACGAGCAGTACTTC. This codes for CASSLSGGRPTYEQYF.

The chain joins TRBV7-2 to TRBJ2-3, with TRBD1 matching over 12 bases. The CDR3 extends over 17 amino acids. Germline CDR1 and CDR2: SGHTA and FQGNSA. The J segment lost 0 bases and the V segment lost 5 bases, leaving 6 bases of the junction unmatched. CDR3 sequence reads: CASSRDRGRGSTDTQYF. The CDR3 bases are TGTGCCAGCAGCAGGGACAGGGGGCGTGGGAGCACAGATACGCAGTATTTT.

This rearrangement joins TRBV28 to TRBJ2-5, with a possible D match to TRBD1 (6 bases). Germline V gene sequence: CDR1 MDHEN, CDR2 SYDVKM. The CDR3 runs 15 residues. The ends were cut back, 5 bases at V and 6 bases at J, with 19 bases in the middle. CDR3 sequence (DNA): TGTGCCAGCAGTCCGAGGGGCAGGGGAGAACAGACCCAGTACTTC. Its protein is CASSPRGRGEQTQYF.

Here the CDR3 DNA reads TGTGCCAGCAGCCACGGGTGGTCCACGAGGAGCCGGGACCCCTCAGGAGGTTCGGACTATGGCTACACCTTC. It is translated as CASSHGWSTRSRDPSGGSDYGYTF. V is TRBV4-2 and J is TRBJ1-2; D may be TRBD1 (5 bases). The CDR3 contains 24 residues. V was pared by 3 bases and J by 3 bases, with 41 bases between. Per germline, CDR1 LGHNA and CDR2 YNFKEQ.

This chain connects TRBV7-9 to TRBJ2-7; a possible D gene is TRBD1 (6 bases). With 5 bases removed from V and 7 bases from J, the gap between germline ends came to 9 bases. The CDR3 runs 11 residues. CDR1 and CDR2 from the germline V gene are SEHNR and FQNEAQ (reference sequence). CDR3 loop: CASSQGGEQYF. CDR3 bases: TGTGCCAGCAGCCAAGGGGGAGAGCAGTACTTC.

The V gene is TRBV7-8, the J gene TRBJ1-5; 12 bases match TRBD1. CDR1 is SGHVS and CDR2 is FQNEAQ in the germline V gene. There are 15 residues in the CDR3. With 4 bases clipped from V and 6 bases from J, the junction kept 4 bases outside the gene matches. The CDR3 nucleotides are TGTGCCAGCAGCTCCGGGACAGGGGGCTCTCAGCCCCAGCATTTT. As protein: CASSSGTGGSQPQHF.

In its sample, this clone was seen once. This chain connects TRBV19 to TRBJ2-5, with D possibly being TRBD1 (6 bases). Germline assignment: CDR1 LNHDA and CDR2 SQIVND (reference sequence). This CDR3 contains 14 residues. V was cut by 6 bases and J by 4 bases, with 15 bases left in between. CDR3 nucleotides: TGTGCCAGTAGCCCGGGACAATGGGCAGAGACCCAGTACTTC. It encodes CASSPGQWAETQYF.

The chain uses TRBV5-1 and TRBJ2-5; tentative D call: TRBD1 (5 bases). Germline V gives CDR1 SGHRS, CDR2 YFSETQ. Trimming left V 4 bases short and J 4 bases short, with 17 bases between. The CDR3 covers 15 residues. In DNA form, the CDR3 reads TGCGCCAGCAGCCCCGGGTCCCAGGGCGCAGAGACCCAGTACTTC. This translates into CASSPGSQGAETQYF.

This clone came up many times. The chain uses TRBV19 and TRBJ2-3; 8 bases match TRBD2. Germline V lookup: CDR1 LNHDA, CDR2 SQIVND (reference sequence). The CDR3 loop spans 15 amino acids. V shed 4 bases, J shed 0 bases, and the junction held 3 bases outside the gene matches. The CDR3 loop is CASSTLAASTDTQYF. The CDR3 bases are TGTGCCAGTAGTACACTAGCGGCTAGCACAGATACGCAGTATTTT.

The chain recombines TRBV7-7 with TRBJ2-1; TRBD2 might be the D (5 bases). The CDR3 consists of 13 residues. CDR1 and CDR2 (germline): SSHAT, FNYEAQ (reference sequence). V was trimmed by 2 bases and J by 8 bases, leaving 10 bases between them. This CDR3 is CASSLSRADEQFF. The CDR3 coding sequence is TGTGCCAGCAGCTTATCGCGGGCGGATGAGCAGTTCTTC. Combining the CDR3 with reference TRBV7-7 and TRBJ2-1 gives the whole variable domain GAGVSQSPRYKVTKRGQDVTLRCDPISSHATLYWYQQALGQGPEFLTYFNYEAQPDKSGLPSDRFSAERPEGSISTLTIQRTEQRDSAMYRCASSLSRADEQFFGPGTRLTVL.

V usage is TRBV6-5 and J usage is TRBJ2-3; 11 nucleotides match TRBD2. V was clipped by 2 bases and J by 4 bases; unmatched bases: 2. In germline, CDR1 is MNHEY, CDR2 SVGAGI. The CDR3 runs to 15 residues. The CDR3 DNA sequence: TGTGCCAGCAGTTACACTAGCGGGAGCCCAGATACGCAGTATTTT. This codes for CASSYTSGSPDTQYF.

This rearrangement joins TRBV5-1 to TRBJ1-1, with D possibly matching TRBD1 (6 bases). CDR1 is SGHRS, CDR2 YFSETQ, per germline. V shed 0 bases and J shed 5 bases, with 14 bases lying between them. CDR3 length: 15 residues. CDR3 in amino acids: CASSLAQGQGTEAFF. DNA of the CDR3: TGCGCCAGCAGCTTGGCCCAGGGGCAGGGGACTGAAGCTTTCTTT.

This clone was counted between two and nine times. Here the CDR3 DNA reads TGTGCCAGCAGCTTGGAAGTCCCAGGGGTTAGTAGCAATCAGCCCCAGCATTTT. Amino acids: CASSLEVPGVSSNQPQHF. The V call is TRBV7-2, the J call TRBJ1-5, with TRBD1 as a possible D gene (6 bases). The germline CDR1 and CDR2 sequences are SGHTA and FQGNSA. The germline V and J ends were trimmed by 3 bases and 0 bases, with 18 bases remaining between them. CDR3 length: 18 amino acids. The full variable domain, rest sourced from reference TRBV7-2 and TRBJ1-5, is GAGVSQSPSNKVTEKGKDVELRCDPISGHTALYWYRQSLGQGLEFLIYFQGNSAPDKSGLPSDRFSAERTGGSVSTLTIQRTQQEDSAVYLCASSLEVPGVSSNQPQHFGDGTRLSIL.

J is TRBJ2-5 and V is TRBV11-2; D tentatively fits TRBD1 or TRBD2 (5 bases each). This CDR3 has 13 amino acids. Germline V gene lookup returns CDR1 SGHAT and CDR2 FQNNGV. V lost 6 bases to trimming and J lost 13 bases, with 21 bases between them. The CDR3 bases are TGTGCCAGCAGTCCCCCGGGACCCCAAGCCCTGTACTTC. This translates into CASSPPGPQALYF.